A selection of T cell receptor beta chains follows, all from one sample in a study of cytomegalovirus exposure and HLA in healthy donors. The method was immunoSEQ multiplex PCR; TCRdb's version includes in-frame clones alone and lacks a portion of them. The sample comprises about 190,000 clones, roughly 80% of which are singletons, and approximately 2.4% rests with the top ten. The sequenced sample consisted of PBMCs. All receptors come from a male donor in good health and CMV-seronegative. Each CDR3 is given with its conserved first and last residue. Size tells how often a clone was seen (once, few, many) or the class of an expanded clone, and some rows leave it out.

V,size,CDR3
TRBV6-5,NA,CASSYRRDVSNQPQHF
TRBV9,few,CASSPEGGDYEQYF
TRBV9,NA,CASNPLGGVEQFF
TRBV5-1,few,CASSLSRVVGNTGELFF
TRBV11-3,NA,CASSTGTGDKPGNTIYF
TRBV6-1,few,CASSVSGDYEQYF
TRBV5-4,NA,CASSFGQGDYGYTF
TRBV7-9,NA,CSSSPRNTQYF
TRBV6-1,NA,CASFERQYNEKLFF
TRBV6-5,NA,CASSRQGAGYGYTF
TRBV28,NA,CASSSTGYEQYF
TRBV6-1,NA,CASSYGDNYGYTF
TRBV19,NA,CASSGTYGNQPQHF
TRBV27,once,CASSFRLARGDTDTQYF
TRBV6-4,NA,CASSAYGLAESSYNEQFF
TRBV29-1,NA,CSVATGDSGQPQHF
TRBV5-6,NA,CASSSAGGYEQYF
TRBV13,NA,CASSEMGLAGDTQYF
TRBV7-2,NA,CASSLAPDTGELFF
TRBV5-6,NA,CASSPAGGTGELFF
TRBV5-1,NA,CASSSGQGGNYGYTF
TRBV4-3,NA,CASSQERGLAGRTGELFF
TRBV28,NA,CAAGGLAGAHEQYF
TRBV18,NA,CASSPRTGESGYTF
TRBV10-3,NA,CAISESSPVQYF
TRBV9,NA,CASSETDGQAETQYF
TRBV7-8,NA,CASSLQGYEQYF
TRBV10-1,NA,CASRPYKQGYTEAFF
TRBV28,NA,CASRNPRTGGYEQYF
TRBV7-9,once,CSSSQTTRETDTQYF
TRBV28,NA,CASSLKTSGSEGTQYF
TRBV6-5,NA,CASSLSGGRETQYF
TRBV27,NA,CASSPLYIRQVSSGANVLTF
TRBV4-3,NA,CASSQNSGFSTDTQYF
TRBV10-3,NA,CAISDPVRDRGCEAFF
TRBV5-1,few,CASSLVSGTGQNTEAFF
TRBV10-3,NA,CATAIPRMNTEAFF
TRBV19,NA,CASSIVAGRDTQYF
TRBV5-6,few,CASISAYGLPYEQYF
TRBV7-2,NA,CASSLAQGNDIQYF
TRBV29-1,NA,CSVGAAPETQYF
TRBV4-2,few,CASSPGPGWADTQYF
TRBV18,NA,CASSPLSGDETQYF
TRBV13,many,CASSPQRDMTFEGHTEAFF
TRBV27,NA,CASSLEGQPKFYGYTF
TRBV6-5,NA,CASSTQGGPNQPQHF
TRBV29-1,NA,CSFGASRETQYF
TRBV10-3,few,CAISDHSSGNTIYF
TRBV27,NA,CASSLPRGSSYNEQFF
TRBV15,NA,CATSREQKTGADIGYTF
TRBV7-8,NA,CASSLPDSNSPLHF
TRBV28,NA,CASRPDRGVSNYGYTF
TRBV27,NA,CASSGPGVYEQYF
TRBV5-1,NA,CASSLGDTLMTGGPYEQYF
TRBV4-1,NA,CASSQQQGGMNTEAFF
TRBV10-3,NA,CAISDPPGTSGGDSTQQYF
TRBV5-4,few,CASSSGPLEEQYF